A selection of T cell receptor beta chains follows, all from one sample in a study of blood T cell repertoires in COVID-19. The data were produced by immunoSEQ multiplex PCR, yet TCRdb's version contains in-frame clones alone and is incomplete. The sample lists over 200,000 clones; approximately 86% were seen once. The sequencing sample was made of peripheral blood. These receptors were obtained from a woman aged 25 to 39 who had recovered from COVID-19. Each CDR3 is given with its conserved first and last residue. Each record gives: V gene, J gene, CDR3 protein.

V gene: TRBV5-8; J gene: TRBJ1-2; CDR3 protein: CASRTTGKNYGYTF
V gene: TRBV5-4; J gene: TRBJ1-1; CDR3 protein: CASSYQGNTEAFF
V gene: TRBV5-1; J gene: TRBJ2-1; CDR3 protein: CASSLGTSGGPTMFF
V gene: TRBV19; J gene: TRBJ1-4; CDR3 protein: CASSMRGTSEKLFF
V gene: TRBV5-1; J gene: TRBJ2-1; CDR3 protein: CASSPGTGGNEQFF
V gene: TRBV30; J gene: TRBJ2-1; CDR3 protein: CAWSVISGVYNEQFF
V gene: TRBV29-1; J gene: TRBJ2-7; CDR3 protein: CSVTTGTSSYEQYF
V gene: TRBV5-4; J gene: TRBJ1-1; CDR3 protein: CASKSGERTEAFF
V gene: TRBV5-1; J gene: TRBJ2-7; CDR3 protein: CASSTDSGMYEQYF
V gene: TRBV7-2; J gene: TRBJ2-3; CDR3 protein: CASSPGLERDTQYF
V gene: TRBV5-1; J gene: TRBJ2-5; CDR3 protein: CASSLEIGGAETQYF
V gene: TRBV5-1; J gene: TRBJ1-1; CDR3 protein: CASRPNTRNTEAFF
V gene: TRBV5-1; J gene: TRBJ2-5; CDR3 protein: CASSPGQASQETQYF
V gene: TRBV10-3; J gene: TRBJ2-1; CDR3 protein: CAISLLFSGSSYNEQFF
V gene: TRBV3-1/TRBV3-2; J gene: TRBJ2-7; CDR3 protein: CASSPGLAGSSYEQYF
V gene: TRBV5-1; J gene: TRBJ2-6; CDR3 protein: CASSSGSGANVLTF
V gene: TRBV11-2; J gene: TRBJ2-2; CDR3 protein: CASSSARTGANTGELFF
V gene: TRBV5-1; J gene: TRBJ2-1; CDR3 protein: CASSFRDRGPDEQFF
V gene: TRBV19; J gene: TRBJ1-1; CDR3 protein: CASSPWAGSNTEAFF
V gene: TRBV4-2; J gene: TRBJ2-5; CDR3 protein: CASSHENGLAGGLKETQYF
V gene: TRBV5-1; J gene: TRBJ2-3; CDR3 protein: CASRPTGTADTQYF
V gene: TRBV2; J gene: TRBJ1-1; CDR3 protein: CASSPDRPEAFF
V gene: TRBV10-3; J gene: TRBJ1-5; CDR3 protein: CAISDRQGDQPQHF
V gene: TRBV5-6; J gene: TRBJ2-7; CDR3 protein: CASSAGFYEQYF
V gene: TRBV19; J gene: TRBJ2-2; CDR3 protein: CASSVLAERGVGTGELFF
V gene: TRBV6-5; J gene: TRBJ1-6; CDR3 protein: CASSYDSYYNSPLHF
V gene: TRBV2; J gene: TRBJ2-7; CDR3 protein: CASSNTGQPYEQYF
V gene: TRBV6-1; J gene: TRBJ2-3; CDR3 protein: CASSEGNRGWGTDTQYF
V gene: TRBV5-6; J gene: TRBJ2-5; CDR3 protein: CASSLGQGGTQYF
V gene: TRBV6-5; J gene: TRBJ1-4; CDR3 protein: CASSKQGTNEKLFF
V gene: TRBV4-1; J gene: TRBJ2-7; CDR3 protein: CASSQDPGTEYEQYF
V gene: TRBV7-2; J gene: TRBJ2-5; CDR3 protein: CASSSAGGGLETQYF
V gene: TRBV6-4; J gene: TRBJ1-6; CDR3 protein: CASSQEGGLNSPLHF
V gene: TRBV7-2; J gene: TRBJ2-1; CDR3 protein: CASSWKTGGKNEQFF
V gene: TRBV4-3; J gene: TRBJ1-2; CDR3 protein: CASSQDVRTLYGYTF
V gene: TRBV3-1/TRBV3-2; J gene: TRBJ1-2; CDR3 protein: CASSQEEAYGYTF
V gene: TRBV27; J gene: TRBJ1-2; CDR3 protein: CASRDRGHGYTF
V gene: TRBV5-4; J gene: TRBJ1-3; CDR3 protein: CASSPDRGYTIYF
V gene: TRBV5-1; J gene: TRBJ1-6; CDR3 protein: CASSLASQNSPLHF
V gene: TRBV3-1/TRBV3-2; J gene: TRBJ1-1; CDR3 protein: CASSRRGNTEAFF
V gene: TRBV7-3; J gene: TRBJ2-2; CDR3 protein: CASSGGLDTGELFF
V gene: TRBV2; J gene: TRBJ2-1; CDR3 protein: CASKRTGQGRNEQFF
V gene: TRBV5-4; J gene: TRBJ2-3; CDR3 protein: CASSLKSSGDLGTDTQYF
V gene: TRBV2; J gene: TRBJ2-5; CDR3 protein: CASTTLETQYF
V gene: TRBV6-5; J gene: TRBJ2-1; CDR3 protein: CASSYLGQPGNEQFF
V gene: TRBV27; J gene: TRBJ1-1; CDR3 protein: CASSLSGVNTEAFF
V gene: TRBV19; J gene: TRBJ2-7; CDR3 protein: CASSPGQVSYEQYF
V gene: TRBV11-2; J gene: TRBJ2-7; CDR3 protein: CASSLDFRHFLYEQYF
V gene: TRBV19; J gene: TRBJ2-4; CDR3 protein: CATSPRWAPRGTKNIQYF
V gene: TRBV2; J gene: TRBJ2-7; CDR3 protein: CASSGTDTYEQYF
V gene: TRBV6-1; J gene: TRBJ1-5; CDR3 protein: CASSDRWRDRLNQPQHF
V gene: TRBV6-5; J gene: TRBJ1-1; CDR3 protein: CASLYMNTEAFF
V gene: TRBV5-5; J gene: TRBJ2-7; CDR3 protein: CASSLTGNEQYF
V gene: TRBV18; J gene: TRBJ2-7; CDR3 protein: CASSFDRVDPEQYF
V gene: TRBV3-1/TRBV3-2; J gene: TRBJ2-7; CDR3 protein: CASSQGTGDGYEQYF